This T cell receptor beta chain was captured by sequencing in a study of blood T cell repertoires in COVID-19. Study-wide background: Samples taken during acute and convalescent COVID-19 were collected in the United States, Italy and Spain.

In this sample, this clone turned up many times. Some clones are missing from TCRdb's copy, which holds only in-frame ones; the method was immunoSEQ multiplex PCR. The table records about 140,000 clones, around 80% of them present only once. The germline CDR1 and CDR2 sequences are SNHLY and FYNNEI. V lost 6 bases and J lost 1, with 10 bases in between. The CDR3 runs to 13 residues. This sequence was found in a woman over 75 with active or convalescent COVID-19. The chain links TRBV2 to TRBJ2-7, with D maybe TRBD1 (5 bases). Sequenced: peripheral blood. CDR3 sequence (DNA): TGTGCCAGCAGGATGACAGTATCCTACGAGCAGTACTTC. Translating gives CASRMTVSYEQYF.